This T cell receptor (beta chain) is drawn from a study of radiation and T cells in renal cell carcinoma. Notes on this clone: Its antigen is unknown.

Time point noted: blood 2 weeks post-SBRT. Noted treatment: 15 Gy SBRT to primary tumor, nephrectomy 4 weeks later. The CDR3 is 13 amino acids. Trimming stripped 7 bases from V and 6 bases from J, with 12 bases between. Germline assignment: CDR1 LNHDA and CDR2 SQIVND (reference sequence). Study conclusions and caveats: From baseline, blood top tumor clonotypes peaked at 2 weeks post-radiation.

The assay was immunoSEQ multiplex PCR, and TCRdb's table has in-frame clones only and misses some. The sample holds some 58,000 clones, roughly four fifths seen once. V gene TRBV19 combines with J gene TRBJ1-4; the D gene is possibly TRBD1 (5 bases). The sample here was blood, taken from a patient whose treatment included radiotherapy and nephrectomy. This TCR came from a man aged 60 to 69 with renal cell carcinoma. CDR3 nucleotides: TGTGCCAGTACGCGAGGGGTTGATGAAAAACTGTTTTTT. It yields the protein CASTRGVDEKLFF.